What follows are 7 T cell receptor beta chains derived from one specimen sequenced in a study of regulatory T cells in long-lasting Graves disease. Noted time point: newly diagnosed GD, antithyroid drugs for less than 3 months. Researchers made the TCR library from RNA that was extracted from PBMCs. The authors built TCR beta libraries using iRepertoire HTBI primers and Arm-PCR of CDR3 regions. TCRdb re-called the multiplex PCR reads through MiXCR, storing one row per CDR3 protein. The sample includes roughly 350,000 distinct CDR3 sequences, approximately 15% seen only once; the top ten take roughly 30%. Another study also made use of these data, one on T cells in Graves' hyperthyroidism and ophthalmopathy.

The sequences come from peripheral blood mononuclear cells (PBMCs), collected at new diagnosis, from a patient treated with antithyroid drugs. Receptors were obtained from a man in his forties with Graves disease.

The chain uses TRBV19 and TRBJ2-5, with TRBD1 as a possible D gene (6 bases). V shed 5 bases and J shed 13 bases, with 26 bases lying between them. Germline CDR1 LNHDA, CDR2 SQIVND (reference sequence). The CDR3 contains 15 residues. CDR3 in DNA: TGTGCCAGTAGTTTAAACAGGGATGGAGCTCAGTCGCTGTACTTC. It specifies CASSLNRDGAQSLYF.

The chain employs TRBV24-1 and TRBJ2-2; D is unresolved. The CDR3 covers 16 residues. The ends were cut back, 3 bases at V and 0 bases at J, with 10 bases in the middle. The germline V gene encodes CDR1 KGHDR and CDR2 SFDVKD. The CDR3 region is CATSDPRHANTGELFF. The CDR3 DNA sequence: TGTGCCACCAGTGATCCCCGACATGCGAACACCGGGGAGCTGTTTTTT.

This clonotype was seen repeatedly, ten times or more. The chain combines TRBV9 with TRBJ2-7, with D possibly matching TRBD2 (5 bases). CDR1 is SGDLS, CDR2 YYNGEE, per germline. V dropped 3 bases and J dropped 4 bases, with 8 bases sitting between them. The CDR3 is made up of 12 amino acids. CDR3 protein: CASSASGYEQYF. The CDR3 nucleotides are TGTGCCAGCAGCGCCTCGGGGTACGAGCAGTACTTC.

This clonotype appeared many times. CDR3 DNA sequence: TGCGCCAGCAACGGCAGTTGGAAAGCGGACCCAGACCCTAGCACAGATACGCAGTATTTT. Amino acids: CASNGSWKADPDPSTDTQYF. The V gene is TRBV5-1, the J gene TRBJ2-3; a possible D gene is TRBD2 (5 bases). V was cut by 6 bases and J by 0 bases, with 29 bases left in between. Per germline, CDR1 SGHRS and CDR2 YFSETQ. The CDR3 runs to 20 residues.

The sample holds many counts of this clonotype. The rearrangement joins TRBV27 to TRBJ2-5, with unresolved D. The CDR3 totals 14 residues. Germline V lookup: CDR1 MNHEY, CDR2 SMNVEV (reference sequence). Trimming pared 6 bases from V and 1 base from J, leaving 12 bases between. CDR3 sequence: CASSDGQTQETQYF. CDR3 DNA sequence: TGTGCCAGCAGCGACGGGCAGACCCAAGAGACCCAGTACTTC.

The sample holds many counts of this clonotype. The chain couples TRBV27 to TRBJ1-4; D is unresolved. The CDR3 is 17 residues long. The V gene lost 5 bases and the J gene lost 2 bases, with 18 bases spanning the gap. Looked up from germline, CDR1 is MNHEY and CDR2 is SMNVEV (reference sequence). The CDR3 region has the DNA TGTGCCAGCAGTCCAAACCCGCTGGATGCCACTAATGAAAAACTGTTTTTT. Amino acid sequence: CASSPNPLDATNEKLFF. The whole variable domain, filled in from reference TRBV27 and TRBJ1-4, reads EAQVTQNPRYLITVTGKKLTVTCSQNMNHEYMSWYRQDPGLGLRQIYYSMNVEVTDKGDVPEGYKVSRKEKRNFPLILESPSPNQTSLYFCASSPNPLDATNEKLFFGSGTQLSVL.

This clonotype was counted at least ten times. J is TRBJ2-1 and V is TRBV28; 12 positions agree with TRBD2. This CDR3 has 15 amino acids. Germline CDR1 reads MDHEN; CDR2 reads SYDVKM. V was pared by 1 base and J by 8 bases, with 3 bases of the junction left unmatched. CDR3 sequence reads: CASSLSASGGDEQFF. CDR3 coding DNA: TGTGCCAGCAGTTTATCGGCTAGCGGGGGGGATGAGCAGTTCTTC.